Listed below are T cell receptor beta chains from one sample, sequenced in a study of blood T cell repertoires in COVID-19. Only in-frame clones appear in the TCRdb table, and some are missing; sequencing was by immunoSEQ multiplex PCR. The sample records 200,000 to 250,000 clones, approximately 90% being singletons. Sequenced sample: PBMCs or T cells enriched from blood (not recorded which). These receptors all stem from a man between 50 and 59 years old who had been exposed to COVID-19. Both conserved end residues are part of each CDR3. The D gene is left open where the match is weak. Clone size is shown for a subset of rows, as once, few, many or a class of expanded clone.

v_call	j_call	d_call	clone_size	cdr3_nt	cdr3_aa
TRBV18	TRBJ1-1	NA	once	TGTGCCAGCTCAGAAAGCGGGGGCGGGTATACTGAAGCTTTCTTT	CASSESGGGYTEAFF
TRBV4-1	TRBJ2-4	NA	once	TGCGCCAGCAGCCAAGATGGGGGCGCTTCAGCCAAAAACATTCAGTACTTC	CASSQDGGASAKNIQYF
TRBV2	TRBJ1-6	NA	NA	TGTGCCAGCAGTCCCCCCCCAGGGATGGTGGCCTATAATTCACCCCTCCACTTT	CASSPPPGMVAYNSPLHF
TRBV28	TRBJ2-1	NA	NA	TGTGCCAGCACCGTTTTCGGGAGTATGAACTACAATGAGCAGTTCTTC	CASTVFGSMNYNEQFF
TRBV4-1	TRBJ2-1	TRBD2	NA	TGCGCCAGCAGCCACGGACTAGCGGGAGGCTCCTACAATGAGCAGTTCTTC	CASSHGLAGGSYNEQFF
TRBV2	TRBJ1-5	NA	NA	TGTGCCAGCAGTGAAGAACAGGGTGATCAGCCCCAGCATTTT	CASSEEQGDQPQHF
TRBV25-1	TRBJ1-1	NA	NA	TGTGCCAGCAGTGAACAATTGAGGGTCCAGAACACTGAAGCTTTCTTT	CASSEQLRVQNTEAFF
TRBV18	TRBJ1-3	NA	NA	TGTGCCAGCTCACCACCACACAGGGCTGGAAACACCATATATTTT	CASSPPHRAGNTIYF
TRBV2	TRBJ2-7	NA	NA	TGTGCCAGCAGTTATAACGAGCAGTACTTC	CASSYNEQYF
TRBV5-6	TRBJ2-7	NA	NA	TGTGCCAGCAGCCAGGGCCTTATACCTTACGAGCAGTACTTC	CASSQGLIPYEQYF
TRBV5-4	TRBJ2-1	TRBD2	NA	TGTGCCAGCAGTAGAGCGGGAAACTCCTACAATGAGCAGTTCTTC	CASSRAGNSYNEQFF
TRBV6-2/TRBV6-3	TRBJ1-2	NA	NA	TGTGCCAGCAGCTCGGACAGCCTCTATGGCTACACCTTC	CASSSDSLYGYTF
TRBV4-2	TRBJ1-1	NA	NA	TGTGCCAGCAGCCAAGTCGCGGACAGTAACACTGAAGCTTTCTTT	CASSQVADSNTEAFF
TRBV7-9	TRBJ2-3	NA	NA	TGTGCCAGCAGCGGAGTTGGCACAGATACGCAGTATTTT	CASSGVGTDTQYF
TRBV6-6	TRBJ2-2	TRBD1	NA	TGTGCCAGCAGTCGCGGACAGGGGGACACCGGGGAGCTGTTTTTT	CASSRGQGDTGELFF
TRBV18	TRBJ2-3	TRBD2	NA	TGTGCCAGCTCACCACAAAAGACTAGCGCAACAGATACGCAGTATTTT	CASSPQKTSATDTQYF
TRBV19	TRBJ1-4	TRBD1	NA	TGTGCCAGTAGTTCGACAGGGCCCTATCCCGAAAAACTGTTTTTT	CASSSTGPYPEKLFF
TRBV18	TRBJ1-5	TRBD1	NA	TGTGCCAGCTCACCGTCGACAGGGGGAAATCAGCCCCAGCATTTT	CASSPSTGGNQPQHF
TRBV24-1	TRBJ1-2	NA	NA	TGTGCCACCAGTGAGGCCGGGACAACGGGTGGCTACACCTTC	CATSEAGTTGGYTF
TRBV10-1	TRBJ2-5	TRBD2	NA	TGCGCCAGCAGTCCTGGACTAGCTGAGACCCAGTACTTC	CASSPGLAETQYF
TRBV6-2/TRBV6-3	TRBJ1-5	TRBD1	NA	TGTGCCAGCAGTGCGGACAGGGGGATCCCTGTGGGCAATCAGCCCCAGCATTTT	CASSADRGIPVGNQPQHF
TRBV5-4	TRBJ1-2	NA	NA	TGTGCCAGCAGCTTGAGGGGGTACTATGGCTACACCTTC	CASSLRGYYGYTF
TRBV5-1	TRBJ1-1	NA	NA	TGCGCCAGCAGCCCCGAGGACGGGGGATGGATTGAAGCTTTCTTT	CASSPEDGGWIEAFF
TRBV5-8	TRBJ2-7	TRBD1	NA	TGTGCCAGCAGCTGGACAGGGGCATACGAGCAGTACTTC	CASSWTGAYEQYF
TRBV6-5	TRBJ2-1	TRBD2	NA	TGTGCCAGCACCCCGGGACTACAGTACAATGAGCAGTTCTTC	CASTPGLQYNEQFF
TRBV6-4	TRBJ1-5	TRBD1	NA	TGTGCCAGCAGCCTCAGGGGGCTTTTCAATCAGCCCCAGCATTTT	CASSLRGLFNQPQHF
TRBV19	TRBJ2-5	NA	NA	TGTGCCAGTAGTATAGGAAGTAGTATGAGAGAGACCCAGTACTTC	CASSIGSSMRETQYF
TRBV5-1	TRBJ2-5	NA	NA	TGCGCCAGCAGCGCAGCCCGTGCGGGAGAGACCCAGTACTTC	CASSAARAGETQYF
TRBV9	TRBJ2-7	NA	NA	TGTGCCAGCAGCCCCTATGGACAGACCTACGAGCAGTACTTC	CASSPYGQTYEQYF
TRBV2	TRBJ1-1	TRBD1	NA	TGTGCCAGCAGTGATTCGGACAGGGTAAGGGGAAACACTGAAGCTTTCTTT	CASSDSDRVRGNTEAFF
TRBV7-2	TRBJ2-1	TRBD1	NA	TGTGCCAGCAGAGTAGACAGGGGCTCCTACAATGAGCAGTTCTTC	CASRVDRGSYNEQFF
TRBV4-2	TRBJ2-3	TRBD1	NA	TGTGCCAGCAGCCAAGGACCGGACAGGGGGCCTTCAGATACGCAGTATTTT	CASSQGPDRGPSDTQYF
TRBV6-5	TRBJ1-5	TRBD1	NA	TGTGCCAGCAGCGCAGGGGGCCCGTTTTATCAGCCCCAGCATTTT	CASSAGGPFYQPQHF
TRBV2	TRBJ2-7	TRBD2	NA	TGTGCCAGCAGTTTCACCGGGACTACGTACGAGCAGTACTTC	CASSFTGTTYEQYF
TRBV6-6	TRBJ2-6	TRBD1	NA	TGTGCCAGCAGTCCATTATTACAGGGGGCCCAATTCTCTGGGGCCAACGTCCTGACTTTC	CASSPLLQGAQFSGANVLTF
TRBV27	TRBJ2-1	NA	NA	TGTGCCAGCAGACTAAGACGGAACTCCTACAATGAGCAGTTCTTC	CASRLRRNSYNEQFF
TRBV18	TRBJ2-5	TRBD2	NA	TGTGCCAGCTCATCACCGGGACTAGCGGGAGTTGAGACCCAGTACTTC	CASSSPGLAGVETQYF
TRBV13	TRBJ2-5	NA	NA	TGTGCCAGCAGCTTAGCTCTTCAAGAGACCCAGTACTTC	CASSLALQETQYF
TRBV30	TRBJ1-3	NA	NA	TGTGCCTGGGGCCCGGGAGAAAACACCATATATTTT	CAWGPGENTIYF
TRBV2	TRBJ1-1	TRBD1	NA	TGTGCCAGCGGACGGGACAGAATTGGGGACACTGAAGCTTTCTTT	CASGRDRIGDTEAFF
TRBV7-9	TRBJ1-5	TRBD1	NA	TGTGCCAGCAGCTTATTCGCAGGGGGCGATCAGCCCCAGCATTTT	CASSLFAGGDQPQHF
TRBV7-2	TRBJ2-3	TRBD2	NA	TGTGCCAGCAGCTTTGGACTAGGCACAGATACGCAGTATTTT	CASSFGLGTDTQYF
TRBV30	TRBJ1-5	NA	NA	TGTGCCTGGAGCACCGACAGTCACAATCAGCCCCAGCATTTT	CAWSTDSHNQPQHF
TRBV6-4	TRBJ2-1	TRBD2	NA	TGTGCCAGCAGTACAATAGCGGGTTACAATGAGCAGTTCTTC	CASSTIAGYNEQFF
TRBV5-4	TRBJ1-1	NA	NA	TGTGCCAGCAGCTTGGGGTATCAGGGGTTGAACACTGAAGCTTTCTTT	CASSLGYQGLNTEAFF
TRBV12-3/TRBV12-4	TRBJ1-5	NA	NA	TGTGCCAGCAGTGAGTCGCCCAATCAGCCCCAGCATTTT	CASSESPNQPQHF
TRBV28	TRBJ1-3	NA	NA	TGTGCCAGCAGTCCCGAACTGAGCTCTGGAAACACCATATATTTT	CASSPELSSGNTIYF
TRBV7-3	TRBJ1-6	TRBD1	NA	TGTGCCAGCAGCTTAACCTGGGACAGGGCTACTTCACCCCTCCACTTT	CASSLTWDRATSPLHF
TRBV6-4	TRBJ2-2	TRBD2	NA	TGTGCCAGCAGTCCTACCGGGACTACAAACACCGGGGAGCTGTTTTTT	CASSPTGTTNTGELFF
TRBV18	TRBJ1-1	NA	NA	TGTGCCAGCTCACCTGACGGGACTGAAGCTTTCTTT	CASSPDGTEAFF
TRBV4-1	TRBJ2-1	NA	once	TGCGCCAGCCACCCGCCGGGGATGGCCCATGAGCAGTTCTTC	CASHPPGMAHEQFF
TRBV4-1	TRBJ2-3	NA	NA	TGCGCCAGCAGCCAGGCTCAGGGAAGCACAGATACGCAGTATTTT	CASSQAQGSTDTQYF
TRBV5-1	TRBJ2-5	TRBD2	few	TGCGCCAGCAGCATAGGACTAGCGGGTTTGGGGGAGACCCAGTACTTC	CASSIGLAGLGETQYF
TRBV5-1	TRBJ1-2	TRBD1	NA	TGCGCCAGCAGCCTAGGACCGGGACAGGGGAGTTCTAACTATGGCTACACCTTC	CASSLGPGQGSSNYGYTF
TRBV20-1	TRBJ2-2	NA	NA	TGCAGTGCTAGTCCGAGCCCCACCGGGGAGCTGTTTTTT	CSASPSPTGELFF
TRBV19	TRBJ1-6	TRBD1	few	TGTGCCAGTAGTATTGCGACAGGGGATAATTCACCCCTCCACTTT	CASSIATGDNSPLHF
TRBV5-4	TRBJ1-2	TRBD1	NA	TGTGCCAGCAGCTCAGACAGGGAACTTCACTATGGCTACACCTTC	CASSSDRELHYGYTF